A single sample is the source of the 6 T cell receptor beta chains below, sequenced in a study of blood T cell repertoires in COVID-19. The repertoire was sequenced with immunoSEQ multiplex PCR; TCRdb's copy has only in-frame clones and lacks some. The sample shows about 190,000 clones, roughly nine tenths of them seen only once. The sample consisted of peripheral blood. The receptors were sampled from a man aged 25 to 40 with acute or convalescent COVID-19.

This clone was seen just once. The chain uses TRBV5-4 and TRBJ2-7; possible D gene TRBD1, 6 bases. The germline V and J ends were trimmed by 3 bases and 1 base, with 17 bases remaining between them. CDR1 and CDR2 (germline): SGHNT, YYREEE (reference sequence). CDR3 length: 16 amino acids. In DNA, the CDR3 is TGTGCCAGCAGCTCCTCCCCCCGGACAGAATCCTACGAGCAGTACTTC. Encoded protein: CASSSSPRTESYEQYF.

The chain is built from TRBV6-6 and TRBJ2-7; 15 bases align to TRBD2. Germline values: CDR1 MNHNY, CDR2 SVGAGI (reference sequence). This CDR3 comprises 15 residues. V gave up 0 bases and J gave up 6 bases; unmatched junction bases: 0. Written as DNA, the CDR3 is TGTGCCAGCAGTTACTCGGGACTAGCGGGGGGCGAGCAGTACTTC. Amino acids: CASSYSGLAGGEQYF.

The V call is TRBV19, the J call TRBJ1-1, with D possibly matching TRBD1 (6 bases). The V end lost 5 bases, the J end lost 0 bases, and 16 bases lay between the germline ends. This CDR3 spans 16 amino acids. Germline V CDR1 and CDR2: LNHDA, SQIVND (reference sequence). DNA for the CDR3: TGTGCCAGTAGTCCTCGCAGACAGGTCATGAACACTGAAGCTTTCTTT. This translates into CASSPRRQVMNTEAFF.

The chain recombines TRBV27 with TRBJ1-3; the D gene is possibly TRBD1 (6 bases). The CDR3 is 15 residues long. Trimming left V 5 bases short and J 0 bases short, with 11 bases between. Germline lookup yields CDR1 MNHEY and CDR2 SMNVEV (reference sequence). The CDR3 region has the DNA TGTGCCAGCAGTCAAGACAGGTCCTCTGGAAACACCATATATTTT. Its translation is CASSQDRSSGNTIYF.

CDR3 nucleotides: TGTGCCAGCATAGACGGGAGTAGGTCCTACGAGCAGTACTTC. Protein sequence: CASIDGSRSYEQYF. The chain uses TRBV6-1 and TRBJ2-7; D is possibly TRBD2 (6 bases). With 7 bases removed from V and 1 base from J, the gap between germline ends came to 14 bases. CDR3 length equals 14 residues. Germline assignment: CDR1 MNHNS and CDR2 SASEGT.

This chain joins TRBV6-5 and TRBJ1-1, with D possibly matching TRBD1 (6 bases). Trimming removed 7 bases at V and 10 bases at J, with 25 bases between. CDR1 and CDR2 from the germline V gene are MNHEY and SVGAGI. CDR3 length: 15 residues. DNA of the CDR3: TGTGCCAGCAAGGGGGATAGAGCCCCCAAAGTGGCAGCTTTCTTT. Translated, it gives CASKGDRAPKVAAFF.